This T cell receptor beta chain was sequenced in a study of blood T cell repertoires in COVID-19. The assay was immunoSEQ multiplex PCR, and TCRdb's table has in-frame clones only and misses some. Among 490,000 or so clones listed, around 85% were seen once. Clinical history as reported by participants underpinned cohort assignment. Germline lookup yields CDR1 SGHVS and CDR2 FNYEAQ. Trimming took 3 bases from V and 7 from J, leaving 13 bases between them. The CDR3 covers 13 residues. Sample: PBMCs or T cells enriched from blood (not recorded which). This receptor was identified in a woman aged 55-70 years who had recovered from COVID-19. This sequence joins TRBV7-6 and TRBJ2-7; D not certain. The CDR3 DNA is TGTGCCAGCAGCTTGGAGCTATCAGAAGAGCAGTACTTC. This sequence encodes CASSLELSEEQYF.